Sequencing of this T cell receptor (beta chain) was carried out in a study of identical twins. Study-level results: Zero-insertion analyses might be partly confounded by invariant T cells like MAIT and iNKT. A lower insertion count was a feature of abundant cord blood beta clonotypes, with no such feature in memory repertoires.

TCRdb re-derived calls from the 5' RACE reads in MiXCR, one entry per CDR3 protein. The sample shows about 660,000 distinct CDR3 sequences, 8.5% to 9% of them seen only once. Trimming stripped 5 bases from V and 16 bases from J, with 21 bases between. This CDR3 region has 13 residues. The germline V gene encodes CDR1 SGHTA and CDR2 FQGNSA. Comment on this clonotype: The antigen is undetermined.

These sequences were also reported in another study, on yellow fever vaccine responses in identical twins.

The sample was PBMCs. The chain combines TRBV7-2 with TRBJ2-1; TRBD2 might be the D (7 bases). This TCR came from a woman younger than 30 in good health. The CDR3 DNA reads as TGTGCCAGCAGCCCCCCCGGGGGGCTAGGGGTTTTCTTC. It is translated as CASSPPGGLGVFF.